Shown below are 25 T cell receptor beta chains from a single sample sequenced in a study of blood T cell repertoires in COVID-19 (dated by TCRdb to about 2020). Receptors were amplified or captured by the immunoSEQ multiplex PCR assay. In TCRdb, the immuneACCESS table is reduced to in-frame sequences with V and J assigned. These tables do not hold every clone; where another copy was compared, an unresolved V gene accounts for under half, and the others remain unexplained. A total of 100,000 to 150,000 clones appear in this sample, over 75% of them only once. The ten biggest clones cover 3% to 4.5% of the sample. The sequenced sample was peripheral blood. The receptors shown here come from an older woman with acute or convalescent COVID-19.

The V gene is TRBV5-1, the J gene TRBJ1-1, with D uncertain. Germline CDR1 and CDR2: SGHRS and YFSETQ. V lost 0 bases and J 1 base, leaving 7 bases between the germline ends. The CDR3 runs 14 residues. CDR3: CASSLDGSNTEAFF. CDR3 DNA sequence: TGCGCCAGCAGCTTGGACGGGTCGAACACTGAAGCTTTCTTT.

The rearrangement links TRBV25-1 to TRBJ1-4; perhaps TRBD1 as D (6 bases). V lost 1 base to trimming and J lost 7 bases, with 10 bases between them. This CDR3 comprises 14 residues. From germline, CDR1 is MGHDK and CDR2 SYGVNS. In nucleotides, the CDR3 is TGTGCCAGCAGTGAATTGGGGGCGGGTGAAAAACTGTTTTTT. Amino acids: CASSELGAGEKLFF.

This chain uses TRBV7-9 with TRBJ1-4, with 7 bases identical to TRBD1. Germline V gene lookup returns CDR1 SEHNR and CDR2 FQNEAQ (reference sequence). The CDR3 loop spans 13 amino acids. V lost 5 bases, J lost 13 bases, and 10 bases stayed unmatched. The CDR3 DNA reads as TGTGCCAGCAGCGCACAGGGGACCGGGGGACTGTTTTTT. Residues: CASSAQGTGGLFF. The entire variable domain, with the rest obtained from reference TRBV7-9 and TRBJ1-4, is as follows: DTGVSQNPRHKITKRGQNVTFRCDPISEHNRLYWYRQTLGQGPEFLTYFQNEAQLEKSRLLSDRFSAERPKGSFSTLEIQRTEQGDSAMYLCASSAQGTGGLFFGSGTQLSVL.

The V gene is TRBV11-2, the J gene TRBJ1-1; D gene uncertain. Per germline, CDR1 SGHAT and CDR2 FQNNGV. Trimming cost V 3 bases and J 5 bases, with 4 bases left between them. There are 11 residues in the CDR3. The chain's CDR3 is CASSFRTEAFF. The CDR3 coding sequence is TGTGCCAGCAGCTTTCGGACTGAAGCTTTCTTT.

Here the CDR3 DNA reads TGTGCCACCAGCAGAGATCGAGAGGCTGAGCAGTTCTTC. Translation gives CATSRDREAEQFF. The chain uses TRBV15 and TRBJ2-1; no reliable D call. Germline-derived CDR1 and CDR2 are LNHNV and YYDKDF (reference sequence). The CDR3 spans 13 residues. V was cut by 0 bases and J by 9 bases, with 9 bases left in between. Full variable domain (rest looked up from reference TRBV15 and TRBJ2-1): DAMVIQNPRYQVTQFGKPVTLSCSQTLNHNVMYWYQQKSSQAPKLLFHYYDKDFNNEADTPDNFQSRRPNTSFCFLDIRSPGLGDTAMYLCATSRDREAEQFFGPGTRLTVL.

This clone was counted once. The chain is built from TRBV7-9 and TRBJ2-1; 7 nucleotides agree with TRBD1. The trim removed 0 bases at V and 8 bases at J, leaving 1 base unmatched. Germline V gives CDR1 SEHNR, CDR2 FQNEAQ (reference sequence). This CDR3 contains 13 residues. CDR3 bases: TGTGCCAGCAGCTTAGCAGGGGGCGATGAGCAGTTCTTC. Translating it yields CASSLAGGDEQFF.

The chain uses TRBV18 and TRBJ1-4; D perhaps matches TRBD1 (6 bases). V gave up 3 bases and J gave up 7 bases, with 15 bases separating them. CDR1 KGHSH and CDR2 LQKENI come from the germline V gene. There are 15 residues in the CDR3. DNA for the CDR3: TGTGCCAGCTCACCCTCGGGGGGCAGGAGTGAAAAACTGTTTTTT. This codes for CASSPSGGRSEKLFF.

CDR3 coding DNA: TGTGCCAGCAGCTTCGACCCGCGGGCGGGGGGCTACACCTTC. Amino acid sequence: CASSFDPRAGGYTF. The chain has TRBV7-9 and TRBJ1-2, with D unresolved. V lost 3 bases and J 8 bases, leaving 16 bases between the germline ends. Germline V gene data show CDR1 as SEHNR and CDR2 as FQNEAQ (reference sequence). This CDR3 region has 14 residues.

For this clone: The junction shows a germline mismatch at one end, possibly a read error. J is TRBJ2-1 and V is TRBV24-1, with 8 bases fitting TRBD2. CDR1 and CDR2 (germline): KGHDR, SFDVKD. The CDR3 consists of 17 residues. The CDR3 DNA is TGTGCCACCGGTGAAGGACCCAGCGGGGGACCCCAAGGCCAGCAGTTCTTC. Translation gives CATGEGPSGGPQGQQFF.

The genes are TRBV5-4 and TRBJ1-6; perhaps TRBD1 as D (5 bases). In germline, CDR1 is SGHNT, CDR2 YYREEE (reference sequence). The CDR3 covers 14 residues. Trimming stripped 1 base from V and 7 bases from J, with 9 bases between. DNA of the CDR3: TGTGCCAGCAGCTTGATCCAGGGAAATTCACCCCTCCACTTT. It encodes CASSLIQGNSPLHF.

This chain joins TRBV6-5 and TRBJ1-3; unclear D gene. The CDR3 length is 13 residues. V lost 6 bases and J lost 3, with 9 bases in between. In germline, CDR1 is MNHEY, CDR2 SVGAGI. The CDR3 DNA is TGTGCCAGCAGCAGTATTTATGGAAACACCATATATTTT. It translates to CASSSIYGNTIYF.

This chain links TRBV16 with TRBJ2-1, with 10 positions matching TRBD2. Trimming took 1 base from V and 5 from J; bases not matched to a gene: 5. CDR3 size: 16 residues. CDR1 and CDR2 from the germline V gene are KGHSY and FQNENV. The CDR3 nucleotides read TGTGCCAGCAGCCAATTCATAGCGGGAGGCAACAATGAGCAGTTCTTC. Protein: CASSQFIAGGNNEQFF.

V is TRBV7-8 and J is TRBJ2-7; the D is unclear. Trimming stripped 1 base from V and 1 base from J, with 5 bases between. The length of the CDR3 is 13 residues. CDR1 and CDR2 from the germline V gene are SGHVS and FQNEAQ. The CDR3 here is CASSLDSSYEQYV. The CDR3, as DNA: TGTGCCAGCAGCTTAGACAGTTCCTACGAGCAGTACGTC.

In nucleotides, the CDR3 is TGTGCCAGCAGTGAAGCCCTTTGGCAGTACGAGCAGTACTTC. Protein sequence: CASSEALWQYEQYF. This sequence joins TRBV2 and TRBJ2-7; D remains unclear. Germline V CDR1 and CDR2: SNHLY, FYNNEI. CDR3 length: 14 amino acids. V was cut by 0 bases and J by 4 bases, with 10 bases left in between.

The chain is built from TRBV10-3 and TRBJ1-4; no definite D call. The CDR3 has 12 residues. Germline loops: CDR1 ENHRY, CDR2 SYGVKD. Trimming took off 6 bases at V and 5 bases at J, with 7 bases between the two ends. Here the CDR3 reads CAISGENEKLFF. CDR3 DNA: TGTGCCATCAGCGGGGAAAATGAAAAACTGTTTTTT.

This clone was detected once. The chain has TRBV3-1 (or the pseudogene TRBV3-2) and TRBJ2-7, with 12 bases that match TRBD1. The CDR3 is 15 amino acids. V shed 2 bases and J 9 bases; nucleotides not matched to a gene: 8. Germline V gene sequence: CDR1 LGHDT, CDR2 YNNKEL (reference sequence). The CDR3 protein is CASSQQPGQGAVQYF. The CDR3 nucleotides are TGTGCCAGCAGCCAACAACCGGGACAGGGGGCTGTGCAGTACTTC.

This clone was observed a handful of times. V is TRBV6-5 and J is TRBJ1-1; D not resolved. Trimming stripped 2 bases from V and 4 bases from J, with 11 bases between. This CDR3 has 14 amino acids. The germline V gene has CDR1 MNHEY and CDR2 SVGAGI. Written as DNA, the CDR3 is TGTGCCAGCAGTTACAGCGGGTCGGGCACTGAAGCTTTCTTT. Protein product: CASSYSGSGTEAFF.

The V and J genes are TRBV7-3 and TRBJ1-6; D possibly corresponds to TRBD1 (5 bases). Germline V lookup: CDR1 SGHTA, CDR2 FQGTGA. Trimming removed 3 bases from V and 0 bases from J, with 6 bases in between. The CDR3 sequence is 15 residues long. CDR3: CASSLQGSYNSPLHF. CDR3 DNA sequence: TGTGCCAGCAGCTTGCAGGGCTCCTATAATTCACCCCTCCACTTT.

The chain couples TRBV2 to TRBJ1-1; D possibly corresponds to TRBD1 (6 bases). Trimming cost V 6 bases and J 0 bases, with 17 bases left between them. This CDR3 is built from 16 residues. Per germline, CDR1 SNHLY and CDR2 FYNNEI. The CDR3 protein is CASSLEGGQLNTEAFF. The CDR3 nucleotides are TGTGCCAGCAGCTTGGAAGGGGGACAATTGAACACTGAAGCTTTCTTT.

The genes are TRBV29-1 and TRBJ1-1, with a tentative D call TRBD1 (5 bases). There are 13 residues in the CDR3. V lost 3 bases to trimming and J lost 7 bases, with 15 bases between them. CDR1 SQVTM and CDR2 ANQGSEA come from the germline V gene. The DNA for the CDR3 is TGCAGCGTTGAGATCGGGGGTATTATTGAAGCTTTCTTT. Translating gives CSVEIGGIIEAFF.

The chain recombines TRBV18 with TRBJ1-1; 9 bases align to TRBD1. Looked up from germline, CDR1 is KGHSH and CDR2 is LQKENI. V lost 5 bases, J lost 7 bases, and 5 bases stayed unmatched. The CDR3 totals 13 residues. This CDR3 is CASSRDRADEAFF. CDR3 DNA sequence: TGTGCCAGCTCAAGGGACAGGGCGGATGAAGCTTTCTTT.

The rearrangement links TRBV30 to TRBJ2-1; tentatively, D is TRBD2 (6 bases). Germline loops: CDR1 GTSNPN, CDR2 SVGIG (reference sequence). Trimming cost V 0 bases and J 7 bases, with 13 bases left between them. The CDR3 extends over 14 amino acids. DNA for the CDR3: TGTGCCTGGAGTGTAGGTCTAGCGAGTAATGAGCAGTTCTTC. This gives the protein CAWSVGLASNEQFF.

The DNA for the CDR3 is TGTGCCAGTAGTATGGGGGGGAACATTCAGTACTTC. This codes for CASSMGGNIQYF. V gene TRBV19 combines with J gene TRBJ2-4; 7 bases fit TRBD2. The ends lost 3 bases at V and 7 bases at J; junction bases unmatched: 0. There are 12 residues in the CDR3. CDR1 LNHDA and CDR2 SQIVND come from the germline V gene (reference sequence).

The J gene is TRBJ2-3, the V gene TRBV5-1; D is ambiguous. CDR1 is SGHRS, CDR2 YFSETQ, per germline. This CDR3 spans 16 amino acids. The V end was cut by 4 bases, the J end by 4 bases, with 19 bases between. Written as DNA, the CDR3 is TGCGCCAGCAGCACCCTTCGCCCGAGAGCCTCAGATACGCAGTATTTT. This translates into CASSTLRPRASDTQYF.

The chain carries TRBV27 and TRBJ1-5, with 10 bases fitting TRBD1. Unmatched junction bases numbered 9, after V lost 6 bases and J lost 10 bases. CDR1 and CDR2 from the germline V gene are MNHEY and SMNVEV (reference sequence). The CDR3 has 14 amino acids. The CDR3 sequence: CASSSDRGIPPQHF. For the CDR3, the DNA is TGTGCCAGCAGCTCGGACAGGGGGATTCCCCCCCAGCATTTT.